This T cell receptor (beta chain) came from a study of cytomegalovirus exposure and HLA in healthy donors. Study conclusions and caveats: In a later analysis, productive TCRs from donors in an Asian-associated ancestry cluster reportedly carried fewer N-insertions than the cohort mean.

V gave up 0 bases and J gave up 10 bases, with 7 bases separating them. CDR1 and CDR2 (germline): SGHRS, YFSETQ. The CDR3 sequence is 12 residues long. Primers: 60 Vbeta forward and 13 Jbeta reverse. Data came from immunoSEQ multiplex PCR; TCRdb stores just in-frame clones and leaves some out. The table has over 75,000 clones, around 71% seen once. For this clone: Its antigen remains unknown.

The receptor's source is a man aged 30 to 39 in good health and CMV-seronegative. Sample: PBMCs. The J gene is TRBJ1-4, the V gene TRBV5-1, with no clear D. CDR3 sequence reads: CASSLAGVKLFF. The CDR3, as DNA: TGCGCCAGCAGCTTGGCCGGAGTAAAACTGTTTTTT.